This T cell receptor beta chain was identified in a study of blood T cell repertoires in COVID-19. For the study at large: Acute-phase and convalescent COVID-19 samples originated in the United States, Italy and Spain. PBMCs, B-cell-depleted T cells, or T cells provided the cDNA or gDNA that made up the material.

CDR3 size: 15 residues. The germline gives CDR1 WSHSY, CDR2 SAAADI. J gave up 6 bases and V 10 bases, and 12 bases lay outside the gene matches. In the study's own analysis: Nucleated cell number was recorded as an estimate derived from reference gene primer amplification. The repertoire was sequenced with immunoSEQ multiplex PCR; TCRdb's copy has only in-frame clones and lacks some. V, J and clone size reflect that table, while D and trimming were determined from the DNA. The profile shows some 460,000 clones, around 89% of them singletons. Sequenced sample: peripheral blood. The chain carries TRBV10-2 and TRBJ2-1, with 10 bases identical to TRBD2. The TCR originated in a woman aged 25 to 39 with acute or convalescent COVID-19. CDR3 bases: TGCGCCACCGCAGCTAGCGGGGGCTTTGTCAATGAGCAGTTCTTC. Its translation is CATAASGGFVNEQFF.